A single T cell receptor (beta chain) is shown here with its context. This specimen comes from a study of blood T cell repertoires in COVID-19. Turning to the study itself: Nucleic acid was either cDNA or gDNA, and it came from T cells, B-cell-depleted T cells, or PBMCs.

In the source study's methods: Estimation of nucleated cell counts was performed using reference gene primer amplification. Clones were sequenced by immunoSEQ multiplex PCR, and TCRdb holds only the in-frame ones, with some missing. The D gene and trimming were derived from the DNA, and the V and J assignments and clone size from that table. The sample shows roughly 200,000 clones, roughly nine tenths of them seen only once. The CDR3 covers 15 residues. Looked up from germline, CDR1 is SGHTS and CDR2 is YDEGEE. Germline trimming cut 4 bases from V and 4 bases from J; bases unmatched to any gene: 8. The study recruited people aged roughly 18 to 100 years across about 25 US areas.

The TCR was taken from a woman aged 40 to 50 with acute COVID-19. Specimen: PBMCs or T cells enriched from blood (not recorded which). The V and J genes are TRBV5-8 and TRBJ2-7; 10 bases are a match to TRBD2. CDR3 nucleotides: TGTGCCAGCAGCGCCCCGGGACTAGCGACTTACGAGCAGTACTTC. It codes for CASSAPGLATYEQYF.